This T cell receptor (beta chain) is from a study of blood T cells in healthy people across ages. General study points: Older age went with lower TCR beta diversity per million T cells, in a roughly linear way. Estimated diversity that came from one million T cells was considered an underestimate.

Regarding this clonotype: Its target is unknown. A much larger clone lies a single base off, so this may be a read error.

PCR was performed a second time for roughly 7 to 11 cycles using a sample-barcoded 5' primer and a J-beta primer mix. MiXCR, applied by TCRdb to the 5' RACE reads, yields one record per CDR3 protein. This table has approximately 900,000 distinct CDR3 sequences, roughly 52% appearing once. Trimming pared 3 bases from V and 2 bases from J, leaving 11 bases between. Per germline, CDR1 MGHRA and CDR2 YSYEKL. The CDR3 is 14 residues long. The rearrangement links TRBV4-1 to TRBJ2-7, with D possibly matching TRBD1 (6 bases). This receptor was obtained from a man aged 25 to 45 in good health. Sequencing was performed on blood. CDR3 in amino acids: CASSHRQDAYEQYF. CDR3 in DNA: TGCGCCAGCAGCCACAGACAGGACGCCTACGAGCAGTACTTC.